These T cell receptor beta chains were read from a single sample in a study of blood T cell repertoires in COVID-19. TCRdb keeps only in-frame clones here, not all; method: immunoSEQ multiplex PCR. This repertoire shows fewer than 350,000 clones, roughly 90% found once; its top ten account for about 1%. Specimen: PBMCs or T cells enriched from blood (not recorded which). The receptors shown here come from a woman in her 30s who had recovered from COVID-19. Each CDR3 is given with its conserved first and last residue. A D gene is named only where the DNA matches it firmly. Expanded clones are given a class, and other clones once, few, many or no size at all.

d_call cdr3_length j_call v_call clone_size cdr3_aa cdr3_nt
NA 15 TRBJ1-1 TRBV5-1 NA CASSLAWGMNTEAFF TGCGCCAGCAGCTTGGCTTGGGGCATGAACACTGAAGCTTTCTTT
TRBD1 15 TRBJ2-5 TRBV5-6 NA CASSLWDRASGTQYF TGTGCCAGCAGCTTGTGGGACAGGGCTTCTGGTACCCAGTACTTC
TRBD1 14 TRBJ2-5 TRBV11-1 NA CASSLRSTGRTQYF TGTGCCAGCAGCTTAAGGTCGACAGGGCGGACCCAGTACTTC
TRBD1 13 TRBJ2-7 TRBV29-1 NA CSAGGTGGYEQYF TGCAGCGCAGGGGGGACAGGGGGCTACGAGCAGTACTTC
TRBD1 13 TRBJ1-1 TRBV5-1 NA CASSFGQGREAFF TGCGCCAGCAGCTTTGGACAGGGACGTGAAGCTTTCTTT
TRBD1 17 TRBJ2-2 TRBV9 NA CASSSRVSPGGHGELFF TGTGCCAGCAGCTCTAGGGTGTCCCCAGGGGGCCACGGGGAGCTGTTTTTT
NA 17 TRBJ2-3 TRBV13 NA CASSFPLEGVGTDTQYF TGTGCCAGCAGCTTCCCCCTGGAGGGAGTGGGAACAGATACGCAGTATTTT
NA 14 TRBJ1-6 TRBV19 NA CASSMSGGESPLHF TGTGCCAGTAGTATGTCCGGGGGGGAGTCACCCCTCCACTTT
TRBD2 15 TRBJ2-5 TRBV27 NA CASSLSYGGSETQYF TGTGCCAGCAGTTTATCGTACGGGGGGTCAGAGACCCAGTACTTC
NA 14 TRBJ1-4 TRBV2 NA CASRVQGWREKLFF TGTGCCAGCAGAGTCCAGGGGTGGAGGGAAAAACTGTTTTTT
NA 16 TRBJ1-4 TRBV23-1 NA CASSPYRTSKNEKLFF TGCGCCAGCAGTCCATACAGGACATCGAAGAATGAAAAACTGTTTTTT
NA 14 TRBJ1-2 TRBV4-3 once CASSQEARNYGYTF TGCGCCAGCAGCCAAGAGGCCAGAAACTATGGCTACACCTTC
TRBD2 14 TRBJ2-7 TRBV11-2 NA CASSELAGADEQYF TGTGCCAGCAGCGAACTAGCGGGAGCTGACGAGCAGTACTTC
NA 13 TRBJ1-2 TRBV29-1 NA CSVDRVGNYGYTF TGCAGCGTTGACAGGGTAGGGAACTATGGCTACACCTTC
NA 14 TRBJ1-4 TRBV18 NA CASSPRRDGPQLFF TGTGCCAGCTCACCACGGAGGGACGGACCCCAACTGTTTTTT
NA 15 TRBJ1-2 TRBV2 NA CASSETVAGAYGYTF TGTGCCAGCAGTGAAACCGTGGCAGGGGCGTATGGCTACACCTTC
NA 14 TRBJ2-3 TRBV9 NA CASSVEGVTDTQYF TGTGCCAGCAGCGTAGAGGGGGTCACAGATACGCAGTATTTT
NA 15 TRBJ1-5 TRBV28 once CASKPNRRGGQPQHF TGTGCCAGCAAACCTAACAGGAGAGGGGGTCAGCCCCAGCATTTT
TRBD1 12 TRBJ1-2 TRBV28 NA CASSPQGYGYTF TGTGCCAGCAGTCCACAGGGGTATGGCTACACCTTC
NA 15 TRBJ2-7 TRBV14 NA CASSQDVQVSYEQYF TGTGCCAGCAGCCAAGATGTTCAGGTCTCCTACGAGCAGTACTTC
NA 17 TRBJ2-2 TRBV24-1 NA CATSDPGTSLNTGELFF TGTGCCACCAGTGATCCTGGGACTTCCTTGAACACCGGGGAGCTGTTTTTT
NA 14 TRBJ1-2 TRBV6-5 NA CATGRDMSPYGYTF TGTGCCACCGGCCGGGACATGAGCCCCTATGGCTACACCTTC
NA 12 TRBJ2-7 TRBV7-3 NA CASSVGSGEQYF TGTGCCAGCAGCGTCGGATCGGGTGAGCAGTACTTC
NA 13 TRBJ1-2 TRBV11-3 NA CASSLDQGPSYTF TGTGCCAGCAGCTTAGACCAGGGCCCATCCTACACCTTC
NA 12 TRBJ1-2 TRBV3-1/TRBV3-2 few CASGRENYGYTF TGTGCCAGCGGACGGGAAAACTATGGCTACACCTTC
TRBD1 17 TRBJ1-6 TRBV7-9 NA CASSSGSRTGDNSPLHF TGTGCCAGCAGTTCAGGCAGCAGGACAGGGGATAATTCACCCCTCCACTTT
NA 14 TRBJ1-2 TRBV27 few CASSPGGGEHGYTF TGTGCCAGCAGCCCCGGAGGGGGGGAGCATGGCTACACCTTC
TRBD2 14 TRBJ2-7 TRBV7-8 NA CASTLDGRAYEQYF TGTGCCAGCACCCTGGACGGGAGGGCCTACGAGCAGTACTTC
NA 21 TRBJ1-6 TRBV28 NA CASSFGVPLPSRVGINSPLHF TGTGCCAGCAGTTTCGGGGTGCCCTTACCTAGTAGGGTAGGAATCAATTCACCCCTCCACTTT
TRBD1 14 TRBJ1-1 TRBV19 NA CASRTTGGSTEAFF TGTGCCAGTAGAACGACAGGGGGGAGCACTGAAGCTTTCTTT
NA 17 TRBJ1-2 TRBV2 few CASSEAPLYGDKYGYTF TGTGCCAGCAGTGAAGCTCCTTTGTACGGGGATAAATATGGCTACACCTTC
NA 11 TRBJ2-4 TRBV27 NA CATKTKNIQYF TGTGCCACCAAAACCAAAAACATTCAGTACTTC
NA 16 TRBJ2-2 TRBV19 NA CASSKRDLGGTGELFF TGTGCCAGTAGTAAACGGGACTTGGGTGGGACCGGGGAGCTGTTTTTT